The 27 T cell receptor beta chains in this list originate from one sample, sequenced in a study of beta chain features in type 1 diabetes. Study-level results: Across all four CD4+ subsets, people with type 1 diabetes showed modestly shorter TCRB CDR3s.

No cognate antigen is known for these TCRs. Sequencing targeted expressed TCRB transcripts, as all isolated RNA had been reverse transcribed. TCRdb's copy holds only in-frame clones and misses some; the assay was immunoSEQ multiplex PCR. The sample includes some 160,000 clones, 8.5% to 10% of them seen just once. Sequenced sample: central memory CD4+ T cells from blood. Receptor source: a woman aged 30 to 39 with type 1 diabetes.

This clone was seen only a few times. DNA for the CDR3: TGTGCCAGCAGCTTGATAGGGGGTAACACTGAAGCTTTCTTT. This encodes CASSLIGGNTEAFF. The V call is TRBV5-6, the J call TRBJ1-1; perhaps TRBD1 as D (6 bases). Trimming removed 1 base at V and 2 bases at J, with 9 bases between. Germline V gene lookup returns CDR1 SGHDT and CDR2 YYEEEE. This CDR3 is built from 14 residues.

This clone appeared a few times. The chain is built from TRBV5-1 and TRBJ2-5, with D perhaps matching TRBD2 (5 bases). Looked up from germline, CDR1 is SGHRS and CDR2 is YFSETQ. CDR3 length equals 13 residues. V lost 4 bases to trimming and J lost 4 bases, with 11 bases between them. The CDR3 sequence is CASSPRAGETQYF. As DNA, the CDR3 is TGCGCCAGCAGCCCGCGGGCTGGAGAGACCCAGTACTTC.

CDR3 DNA: TGTGCCAGCGTGATGGGGACAGACTCCTACGAGCAGTACTTC. It translates to CASVMGTDSYEQYF. V and J are TRBV11-3 and TRBJ2-7; 7 bases fit TRBD1. CDR1 is SGHNT, CDR2 YENEEA, per germline. V dropped 8 bases and J dropped 0; count of bases not matched to a gene: 7. The CDR3 has 14 residues.

This clone was recorded a few times. The chain uses TRBV29-1 and TRBJ2-1, with 9 bases matching TRBD1. Looked up from germline, CDR1 is SQVTM and CDR2 is ANQGSEA. The CDR3 runs 15 residues. V trimming: 2 bases; J trimming: 4 bases; junction bases outside the gene matches: 6. Here the CDR3 DNA reads TGCAGCGTTGAATCGCGGGACAGGGTTTACAATGAGCAGTTCTTC. Its protein product is CSVESRDRVYNEQFF.

This clone came up a few times. The V call is TRBV29-1, the J call TRBJ2-3; the match to TRBD2 covers 7 bases. The CDR3 loop spans 12 amino acids. Germline V gene data show CDR1 as SQVTM and CDR2 as ANQGSEA. J lost 3 bases, V lost 7 bases, and 4 bases had no gene match. DNA for the CDR3: TGCAGCGGCGGGGGAAATACAGATACGCAGTATTTT. This sequence encodes CSGGGNTDTQYF.

V and J are TRBV20-1 and TRBJ1-1, with TRBD1 matching over 7 bases. The trim removed 4 bases at V and 13 bases at J, leaving 9 bases unmatched. The CDR3 is made up of 11 amino acids. Germline assignment: CDR1 DFQATT and CDR2 SNEGSKA (reference sequence). The CDR3 loop is CSATGQRVGFF. In DNA, the CDR3 is TGCAGTGCTACGGGACAGAGGGTTGGTTTCTTT.

There are a few counts of this clone. This sequence joins TRBV5-6 and TRBJ2-5, with D possibly being TRBD1 (5 bases). V lost 0 bases to trimming and J lost 5 bases, with 17 bases between them. Germline-derived CDR1 and CDR2 are SGHDT and YYEEEE. This CDR3 is built from 16 residues. CDR3 loop: CASSLGPPGFRETQYF. The DNA for the CDR3 is TGTGCCAGCAGCTTGGGGCCCCCAGGGTTTCGGGAGACCCAGTACTTC.

V is TRBV7-3 and J is TRBJ2-4; TRBD1 agrees at 9 bases. This CDR3 is 13 amino acids long. Germline loops: CDR1 SGHTA, CDR2 FQGTGA. V lost 2 bases, J lost 9 bases, and 2 bases stayed unmatched. The CDR3 DNA follows: TGTGCCAGCAGCTTAGACAGGGGGGGCATTCAGTACTTC. Translating it yields CASSLDRGGIQYF.

The chain joins TRBV25-1 to TRBJ2-7; unclear D gene. This CDR3 region has 15 residues. CDR1 and CDR2 from the germline V gene are MGHDK and SYGVNS. V lost 3 bases to trimming and J lost 2 bases, with 14 bases between them. The CDR3 DNA is TGTGCCAGCAGTGATGGTGCCAGACAAGCCTACGAGCAGTACTTC. Protein sequence: CASSDGARQAYEQYF.

V and J are TRBV10-3 and TRBJ1-2; 9 bases are shared with TRBD1. Germline V gene sequence: CDR1 ENHRY, CDR2 SYGVKD. The CDR3 is made up of 15 amino acids. The V gene end was trimmed by 8 bases and the J gene end by 6 bases; junction bases not matched to a gene: 13. CDR3 protein: CAIGEGGQGKDGYTF. CDR3 coding DNA: TGTGCCATCGGGGAGGGAGGACAGGGGAAGGATGGCTACACCTTC.

V is TRBV2 and J is TRBJ2-7; possible D gene TRBD1, 5 bases. The germline V and J ends were trimmed by 8 bases and 3 bases, with 8 bases remaining between them. CDR1 SNHLY and CDR2 FYNNEI come from the germline V gene. This CDR3 has 11 amino acids. The CDR3 DNA follows: TGTGCCAGCCAGGGTTACTACGAGCAGTACTTC. Translation gives CASQGYYEQYF.

This clone came up many times. The rearrangement joins TRBV18 to TRBJ2-1; D is ambiguous. Looked up from germline, CDR1 is KGHSH and CDR2 is LQKENI. This CDR3 spans 13 amino acids. The V gene lost 2 bases and the J gene lost 7 bases, with 9 bases spanning the gap. CDR3: CASSPDSLNEQFF. The CDR3 nucleotides read TGTGCCAGCTCACCAGATAGCTTGAATGAGCAGTTCTTC.

The CDR3 reads CASSLGDRETGELFF. In DNA, the CDR3 is TGTGCCAGCAGCTTAGGGGACAGGGAAACCGGGGAGCTGTTTTTT. The chain couples TRBV11-2 to TRBJ2-2; 9 bases fit TRBD1. V dropped 1 base and J dropped 5; count of bases not matched to a gene: 2. Germline-derived CDR1 and CDR2 are SGHAT and FQNNGV. This CDR3 comprises 15 residues.

This clone has a handful of counts. The genes are TRBV10-3 and TRBJ1-1; 9 bases are a match to TRBD1. CDR1 and CDR2 (germline): ENHRY, SYGVKD. CDR3 length: 15 amino acids. V shed 3 bases and J 5 bases; nucleotides not matched to a gene: 7. The CDR3 is CAISDQGTGLTEAFF. Written as DNA, the CDR3 is TGTGCCATCAGTGATCAGGGGACAGGGTTAACTGAAGCTTTCTTT.

The chain recombines TRBV7-3 with TRBJ2-6, with D unclear. CDR1 is SGHTA and CDR2 is FQGTGA in the germline V gene. The CDR3 extends over 16 amino acids. Trimming removed 2 bases from V and 0 bases from J, with 8 bases in between. CDR3 loop: CASSLSRASGANVLTF. The DNA for the CDR3 is TGTGCCAGCAGCTTATCGCGAGCCTCTGGGGCCAACGTCCTGACTTTC.

This clone was found a few times. The chain couples TRBV30 to TRBJ2-5; 7 positions agree with TRBD2. CDR1 is GTSNPN and CDR2 is SVGIG in the germline V gene (reference sequence). The CDR3 runs 13 residues. J lost 3 bases, V lost 2 bases, and 3 bases had no gene match. CDR3 in amino acids: CAWSSGTKETQYF. The CDR3 nucleotides read TGTGCCTGGAGTTCAGGGACTAAAGAGACCCAGTACTTC.

The rearrangement joins TRBV19 to TRBJ1-5; TRBD1 matches 8 bases. CDR1 is LNHDA, CDR2 SQIVND, per germline (reference sequence). This CDR3 contains 16 residues. V shed 5 bases and J 0 bases; nucleotides not matched to a gene: 6. The CDR3 DNA reads as TGTGCCAGTAGTCGACAGGGGACGGATAGCAATCAGCCCCAGCATTTT. Amino acid sequence: CASSRQGTDSNQPQHF.

V and J are TRBV15 and TRBJ2-3, with TRBD2 matching over 7 bases. The germline CDR1 and CDR2 sequences are LNHNV and YYDKDF (reference sequence). Unmatched junction bases numbered 7, after V lost 1 base and J lost 3 bases. This CDR3 is 16 amino acids long. The CDR3: CATSRVALAVTDTQYF. The CDR3 coding sequence is TGTGCCACCAGCAGAGTGGCCCTAGCGGTGACAGATACGCAGTATTTT.

The rearrangement links TRBV4-1 to TRBJ1-4; D ambiguous. The V gene lost 0 bases and the J gene lost 5 bases, with 16 bases spanning the gap. The CDR3 is made up of 17 amino acids. Per the germline V gene, CDR1 is MGHRA and CDR2 is YSYEKL. CDR3 region: CASSQERRAAGNEKLFF. In DNA form, the CDR3 reads TGCGCCAGCAGCCAAGAGAGGAGGGCCGCGGGGAATGAAAAACTGTTTTTT.

The chain employs TRBV29-1 and TRBJ1-1, with D maybe TRBD1 (5 bases). The germline CDR1 and CDR2 sequences are SQVTM and ANQGSEA. This CDR3 comprises 10 residues. CDR3 DNA: TGCAGAGGGACTGTAACTGAAGCTTTCTTT. Translated: CRGTVTEAFF.

Many counts were recorded for this clone. The rearrangement links TRBV6-6 to TRBJ2-6, with a possible D match to TRBD1 (5 bases). V was pared by 6 bases and J by 2 bases, with 8 bases between. Per the germline V gene, CDR1 is MNHNY and CDR2 is SVGAGI (reference sequence). This CDR3 region has 14 residues. CDR3 sequence (DNA): TGTGCCAGCAGCCTACAGGCTGGGGCCAACGTCCTGACTTTC. Its translation: CASSLQAGANVLTF.

V is TRBV6-5 and J is TRBJ1-1, with D unresolved. Germline CDR1 MNHEY, CDR2 SVGAGI. There are 13 residues in the CDR3. Trimming shortened V by 5 bases and J by 6 bases, and 13 bases separated the two germline ends. CDR3 sequence (DNA): TGTGCCAGCAGTCGCACAGTGCCTTCTGAAGCTTTCTTT. It translates to CASSRTVPSEAFF.

The chain combines TRBV15 with TRBJ2-3; 11 bases are shared with TRBD2. Per germline, CDR1 LNHNV and CDR2 YYDKDF (reference sequence). Unmatched junction bases numbered 7, after V lost 1 base and J lost 1 base. The CDR3 loop spans 18 amino acids. DNA of the CDR3: TGTGCCACCAGCAGAGCCGTCATAGCGGGAGGGGGCACAGATACGCAGTATTTT. Amino acids: CATSRAVIAGGGTDTQYF.

This clone has at least ten counts. This rearrangement joins TRBV19 to TRBJ1-4; TRBD1 matches at 7 bases. There are 15 residues in the CDR3. Per the germline V gene, CDR1 is LNHDA and CDR2 is SQIVND (reference sequence). V trimming: 5 bases; J trimming: 4 bases; junction bases outside the gene matches: 7. The CDR3 DNA reads as TGTGCCAGTAGTGGCCGGGACAGCCTTAATGAAAAACTGTTTTTT. Its protein is CASSGRDSLNEKLFF.

The V and J genes are TRBV28 and TRBJ2-3; D unclear. Germline CDR1 is MDHEN and CDR2 is SYDVKM. The CDR3 runs 13 residues. Deletions cut 5 bases from V and 2 bases from J, with 8 bases between. The CDR3 nucleotides are TGTGCCAGCAGTACGGTATTCACAGATACGCAGTATTTT. As protein: CASSTVFTDTQYF.

The DNA for the CDR3 is TGTGCCAGCTCACCATTCTCTGCAGGGAGGGATGAAAAACTGTTTTTT. This encodes CASSPFSAGRDEKLFF. The chain employs TRBV18 and TRBJ1-4, with D tentatively TRBD1 (5 bases). Germline CDR1 reads KGHSH; CDR2 reads LQKENI. The V gene lost 2 bases and the J gene lost 6 bases, with 16 bases spanning the gap. The CDR3 consists of 16 residues.

This clone was detected only a few times. This chain uses TRBV7-8 with TRBJ1-2; D is possibly TRBD1 (5 bases). Deletions cut 5 bases from V and 2 bases from J, with 9 bases between. There are 13 residues in the CDR3. CDR1 is SGHVS and CDR2 is FQNEAQ in the germline V gene. The DNA for the CDR3 is TGTGCCAGCAGCGGATGGGGCAACTATGGCTACACCTTC. Protein sequence: CASSGWGNYGYTF. The full variable domain, its missing parts supplied by reference TRBV7-8 and TRBJ1-2, is GAGVSQSPRYKVAKRGQDVALRCDPISGHVSLFWYQQALGQGPEFLTYFQNEAQLDKSGLPSDRFFAERPEGSVSTLKIQRTQQEDSAVYLCASSGWGNYGYTFGSGTRLTVV.